This is a list of T cell receptor beta chains from one sample in a study of T-cell reconstitution after alpha-beta-depleted transplantation in children. One entry per CDR3 protein, called by TCRdb with MiXCR from the PCR reads. The sample has about 240,000 distinct CDR3 sequences, 9.5% to 15% seen once; the top ten hold 2% to 3%. The sample consisted of PBMCs from the stem cell graft donor, taken from the stem cell graft. Receptor source: a human donor who donated a stem cell graft to a child with acute lymphoblastic leukemia. CDR3s include the opening cysteine and the closing phenylalanine or tryptophan. The D gene is left open where the match is weak.

D gene: TRBD2; V gene: TRBV19; CDR3 length: 13; J gene: TRBJ2-1; CDR3 protein: CATGLAGVDEQFF
D gene: .; V gene: TRBV27; CDR3 length: 12; J gene: TRBJ2-2; CDR3 protein: CASSLYGRELFF
D gene: .; V gene: TRBV28; CDR3 length: 17; J gene: TRBJ2-5; CDR3 protein: CASSFQKGGGVGETQYF
D gene: .; V gene: TRBV28; CDR3 length: 15; J gene: TRBJ1-4; CDR3 protein: CASSPLGRGAVELFF
D gene: .; V gene: TRBV23-1; CDR3 length: 11; J gene: TRBJ1-1; CDR3 protein: CPPIRTTEAFF
D gene: .; V gene: TRBV11-3; CDR3 length: 13; J gene: TRBJ2-1; CDR3 protein: CASSSGHLNEQFF
D gene: TRBD1; V gene: TRBV10-3; CDR3 length: 11; J gene: TRBJ1-3; CDR3 protein: CAINQGDTIYF
D gene: TRBD2; V gene: TRBV11-2; CDR3 length: 19; J gene: TRBJ2-4; CDR3 protein: CASSLDGGGLAVAKNIQYF
D gene: .; V gene: TRBV7-9; CDR3 length: 12; J gene: TRBJ2-7; CDR3 protein: CASSGTPYEQYF
D gene: .; V gene: TRBV2; CDR3 length: 13; J gene: TRBJ2-1; CDR3 protein: CASSDAGSDEQFF
D gene: .; V gene: TRBV20-1; CDR3 length: 13; J gene: TRBJ1-1; CDR3 protein: CSWMGQLNTEAFF
D gene: TRBD1; V gene: TRBV5-1; CDR3 length: 15; J gene: TRBJ1-3; CDR3 protein: CASSSEQGAGNTIYF
D gene: TRBD2; V gene: TRBV7-2; CDR3 length: 15; J gene: TRBJ2-1; CDR3 protein: CASSYGTSGYNEQFF
D gene: .; V gene: TRBV29-1; CDR3 length: 13; J gene: TRBJ1-2; CDR3 protein: CSVGRQDNYGYTF
D gene: TRBD2; V gene: TRBV10-3; CDR3 length: 19; J gene: TRBJ2-7; CDR3 protein: CAISVRGFEREGQRHEQYF
D gene: .; V gene: TRBV7-2; CDR3 length: 16; J gene: TRBJ2-7; CDR3 protein: CASSLFSEGGLDEQYF
D gene: .; V gene: TRBV12-5; CDR3 length: 13; J gene: TRBJ2-2; CDR3 protein: CASGFQGAGELFF
D gene: TRBD2; V gene: TRBV7-6; CDR3 length: 17; J gene: TRBJ2-3; CDR3 protein: CASSLIELAGGLDTQYF
D gene: .; V gene: TRBV29-1; CDR3 length: 13; J gene: TRBJ2-5; CDR3 protein: CSVERQAEETQYF
D gene: TRBD1; V gene: TRBV7-2; CDR3 length: 14; J gene: TRBJ1-6; CDR3 protein: CASSEDRGFSPLHF
D gene: .; V gene: TRBV27; CDR3 length: 11; J gene: TRBJ2-7; CDR3 protein: CASSSHGEQYF
D gene: TRBD2; V gene: TRBV7-8; CDR3 length: 16; J gene: TRBJ2-1; CDR3 protein: CASSLLGTSGGNEQFF
D gene: TRBD2; V gene: TRBV9; CDR3 length: 14; J gene: TRBJ2-7; CDR3 protein: CASSVVAGGYEQYF
D gene: .; V gene: TRBV20-1; CDR3 length: 13; J gene: TRBJ1-2; CDR3 protein: CSAASGTYYGYTF
D gene: .; V gene: TRBV7-2; CDR3 length: 13; J gene: TRBJ1-1; CDR3 protein: CASSLFRDTEAFF
D gene: TRBD1; V gene: TRBV12-3/TRBV12-4; CDR3 length: 14; J gene: TRBJ2-1; CDR3 protein: CASSGTGLDNEQFF
D gene: TRBD2; V gene: TRBV7-2; CDR3 length: 16; J gene: TRBJ2-7; CDR3 protein: CASSLVLAVLGGEQYF
D gene: TRBD1; V gene: TRBV10-3; CDR3 length: 15; J gene: TRBJ2-1; CDR3 protein: CAISGERGLSNEQFF
D gene: TRBD1; V gene: TRBV7-2; CDR3 length: 14; J gene: TRBJ1-6; CDR3 protein: CASSLGQGSTPLHF
D gene: TRBD2; V gene: TRBV7-2; CDR3 length: 14; J gene: TRBJ2-1; CDR3 protein: CASSLQRTSSEQFF
D gene: .; V gene: TRBV12-3/TRBV12-4; CDR3 length: 12; J gene: TRBJ1-6; CDR3 protein: CASRVGDSPLHF
D gene: .; V gene: TRBV4-3; CDR3 length: 14; J gene: TRBJ1-2; CDR3 protein: CASSQAGGGYGYTF
D gene: .; V gene: TRBV28; CDR3 length: 14; J gene: TRBJ2-7; CDR3 protein: CASSPPRGNYEQYF
D gene: .; V gene: TRBV9; CDR3 length: 13; J gene: TRBJ1-1; CDR3 protein: CASSVAGDTEAFF
D gene: .; V gene: TRBV28; CDR3 length: 13; J gene: TRBJ1-1; CDR3 protein: CASTLPQNTEAFF
D gene: TRBD1; V gene: TRBV2; CDR3 length: 18; J gene: TRBJ2-7; CDR3 protein: CASHVIPGQGTAYHEQYF